These 31 T cell receptor beta chains share one sample of origin, sequenced in a study of control samples from healthy donors and cancer patients. Clones were sequenced by immunoSEQ multiplex PCR, and TCRdb holds only the in-frame ones, with some missing. This table holds approximately 90,000 clones, over 85% found once. The source material was blood. Every receptor here comes from a woman in her twenties or thirties in good health.

This chain joins TRBV19 and TRBJ2-6; 9 bases are a match to TRBD1. V shed 6 bases and J 4 bases; nucleotides not matched to a gene: 7. CDR1 and CDR2 from the germline V gene are LNHDA and SQIVND (reference sequence). The length of the CDR3 is 16 residues. The CDR3 DNA sequence: TGTGCCAGTAGAAGCCACAGGGGGCCCGGGGCCAACGTCCTGACTTTC. Translation: CASRSHRGPGANVLTF.

This chain joins TRBV6-5 and TRBJ1-1; 7 nucleotides agree with TRBD1. CDR1 MNHEY and CDR2 SVGAGI come from the germline V gene. Losses at the gene ends were 11 bases for V and 1 base for J; bases not matched to a gene: 7. The CDR3 has 13 residues. CDR3 bases: TGTGCCCTCCGAGGGGGCACGAACACTGAAGCTTTCTTT. Protein product: CALRGGTNTEAFF.

The chain employs TRBV2 and TRBJ1-2; D is perhaps TRBD1 (6 bases). The V gene's germline CDR1 is SNHLY and CDR2 FYNNEI. V was shortened by 6 bases and J by 7 bases, with 18 bases between the two germline ends. This CDR3 has 14 amino acids. As DNA, the CDR3 is TGTGCCAGCAGCCCTCGGGGGCAGGGTCGTGGCTACACCTTC. It encodes CASSPRGQGRGYTF. The whole variable domain, remainder taken from reference TRBV2 and TRBJ1-2, is EPEVTQTPSHQVTQMGQEVILRCVPISNHLYFYWYRQILGQKVEFLVSFYNNEISEKSEIFDDQFSVERPDGSNFTLKIRSTKLEDSAMYFCASSPRGQGRGYTFGSGTRLTVV.

This chain joins TRBV2 and TRBJ1-1, with D perhaps matching TRBD1 (5 bases). Trimming shortened V by 6 bases and J by 1 base, and 9 bases separated the two germline ends. Germline CDR1 reads SNHLY; CDR2 reads FYNNEI. There are 13 residues in the CDR3. CDR3 loop: CASRGLPNTEAFF. The CDR3 coding sequence is TGTGCCAGCAGGGGGCTCCCGAACACTGAAGCTTTCTTT.

The genes are TRBV19 and TRBJ1-1, with D tentatively TRBD1 (6 bases). The CDR3 totals 16 residues. Germline-derived CDR1 and CDR2 are LNHDA and SQIVND (reference sequence). Trimming pared 6 bases from V and 0 bases from J, leaving 17 bases between. The CDR3 sequence is CASSPWGQLMNTEAFF. CDR3 nucleotides: TGTGCCAGTAGCCCGTGGGGGCAGCTCATGAACACTGAAGCTTTCTTT.

The gene calls are TRBV4-1 and TRBJ2-3, with TRBD2 identical over 8 bases. Trimming removed 0 bases from V and 4 bases from J; junction bases left unmatched: 6. The CDR3 loop spans 16 amino acids. The germline CDR1 and CDR2 sequences are MGHRA and YSYEKL. The CDR3 protein is CASSQERGGRSDTQYF. In nucleotides, the CDR3 is TGCGCCAGCAGCCAAGAACGGGGGGGCCGATCAGATACGCAGTATTTT.

This chain uses TRBV18 with TRBJ1-5; possible D gene TRBD1, 6 bases. CDR1 and CDR2 from the germline V gene are KGHSH and LQKENI. The CDR3 contains 15 residues. Between the trimmed V and J ends, which lost 5 bases and 0 bases, there was a span of 11 bases. CDR3 coding DNA: TGTGCCAGCTCAGCGGACAGCCATAGCAATCAGCCCCAGCATTTT. Translation gives CASSADSHSNQPQHF.

The chain employs TRBV28 and TRBJ2-3; 12 bases map to TRBD2. CDR3 length: 17 residues. Losses at the gene ends were 11 bases for V and 2 bases for J; bases not matched to a gene: 14. Germline V lookup: CDR1 MDHEN, CDR2 SYDVKM. CDR3 in amino acids: CASPPSGGAFLTDTQYF. The CDR3 region has the DNA TGTGCCTCACCCCCTAGCGGGGGGGCCTTCCTCACAGATACGCAGTATTTT.

This sequence joins TRBV6-5 and TRBJ1-4; possibly TRBD1 for D (5 bases). The V gene's germline CDR1 is MNHEY and CDR2 SVGAGI. V dropped 6 bases and J dropped 5 bases, with 7 bases sitting between them. The CDR3 consists of 12 residues. CDR3 DNA sequence: TGTGCCAGCAGGCGGGACAATGAAAAACTGTTTTTT. Translated, it gives CASRRDNEKLFF.

CDR3 region: CASSGQVNQPQHF. The DNA of the CDR3 is TGTGCCAGCAGCGGACAGGTCAATCAGCCCCAGCATTTT. V gene TRBV6-5 combines with J gene TRBJ1-5; 7 bases agree with TRBD1. The CDR3 extends over 13 amino acids. V lost 6 bases, J lost 3 bases, and 2 bases stayed unmatched. The germline CDR1 and CDR2 sequences are MNHEY and SVGAGI.

The chain has TRBV5-4 and TRBJ2-1; D not resolved. In germline, CDR1 is SGHNT, CDR2 YYREEE (reference sequence). This CDR3 is 13 amino acids long. Trimming removed 4 bases at V and 2 bases at J, with 7 bases between. The CDR3 spells CASSTVTYNEQFF. The CDR3, as DNA: TGTGCCAGCAGCACAGTTACCTACAATGAGCAGTTCTTC.

Comments on this clone: The same CDR3 arises from other DNA sequences in this sample as well. The J gene is TRBJ1-2, the V gene TRBV28; the D gene is possibly TRBD1 (6 bases). This CDR3 region has 13 residues. From germline, CDR1 is MDHEN and CDR2 SYDVKM. Trimming stripped 4 bases from V and 4 bases from J, with 10 bases between. The chain's CDR3 is CASSSGQLYGYTF. Here the CDR3 DNA reads TGTGCCAGCAGTTCCGGACAGCTCTATGGCTACACCTTC.

This sequence joins TRBV7-9 and TRBJ2-7, with 9 bases aligning to TRBD2. Unmatched junction bases numbered 10, after V lost 5 bases and J lost 5 bases. Germline loops: CDR1 SEHNR, CDR2 FQNEAQ (reference sequence). This CDR3 region has 15 residues. The CDR3 region has the DNA TGTGCCAGCAGCCAACAACCGGGACTAGCCCACGAGCAGTACTTC. This sequence encodes CASSQQPGLAHEQYF.

The V and J genes are TRBV6-5 and TRBJ1-2; maybe TRBD1 (5 bases). V lost 6 bases and J 2 bases, leaving 13 bases between the germline ends. CDR3 length: 14 amino acids. Germline V gives CDR1 MNHEY, CDR2 SVGAGI. The CDR3: CASRRGTTNYGYTF. The CDR3 DNA reads TGTGCCAGCAGACGCGGGACCACCAACTATGGCTACACCTTC.

The J gene is TRBJ1-4, the V gene TRBV7-9; D gene unclear. This CDR3 is 15 amino acids long. Germline CDR1 reads SEHNR; CDR2 reads FQNEAQ (reference sequence). V lost 3 bases, J lost 3 bases, and 11 bases lay in between. As DNA, the CDR3 is TGTGCCAGCAGCTTTGATGGTGTCCCTAATGAAAAACTGTTTTTT. Amino acid sequence: CASSFDGVPNEKLFF.

The chain links TRBV12-3 or TRBV12-4 to TRBJ2-3; 8 bases agree with TRBD2. CDR3 length: 13 amino acids. Trimming removed 5 bases from V and 6 bases from J; junction bases left unmatched: 4. The CDR3 reads CASSPRTSDTQYF. The CDR3 coding sequence is TGTGCCAGCAGTCCCAGGACTAGCGATACGCAGTATTTT.

V gene TRBV2 combines with J gene TRBJ1-2; the D is unclear. V lost 7 bases, J lost 5 bases, and 17 bases lay in between. Germline V gene data show CDR1 as SNHLY and CDR2 as FYNNEI. This CDR3 has 14 amino acids. The chain's CDR3 is CASKAAVSGYGYTF. The DNA of the CDR3 is TGTGCCAGCAAGGCAGCAGTCTCGGGATATGGCTACACCTTC.

This clone was detected only once. The chain couples TRBV10-3 to TRBJ2-7; weak D call: TRBD1 (7 bases). CDR3 length: 12 amino acids. V gave up 11 bases and J gave up 1 base, with 12 bases separating them. CDR1 and CDR2 (germline): ENHRY, SYGVKD. Here the CDR3 DNA reads TGTGCCTGTCAGGGGGGATCCTACGAGCAGTACTTC. Its protein product is CACQGGSYEQYF.

This clone was seen just once. The gene calls are TRBV7-9 and TRBJ2-5, with D hard to call. The CDR3 has 15 residues. Germline V gene data show CDR1 as SEHNR and CDR2 as FQNEAQ (reference sequence). V lost 1 base and J 0 bases, leaving 9 bases between the germline ends. This chain's CDR3 is CASSLGTEYQETQYF. The DNA of the CDR3 is TGTGCCAGCAGCTTAGGGACCGAGTACCAAGAGACCCAGTACTTC.

The rearrangement uses TRBV9 and TRBJ2-1, with 8 positions matching TRBD2. Trimming removed 0 bases from V and 6 bases from J; junction bases left unmatched: 8. Germline assignment: CDR1 SGDLS and CDR2 YYNGEE. This CDR3 is built from 16 residues. The CDR3 reads CASSVEGGGYGNEQFF. The CDR3 DNA reads TGTGCCAGCAGCGTAGAGGGCGGGGGGTACGGCAATGAGCAGTTCTTC.

The CDR3 DNA is TGTGCCAGTAGCACCGGGACGACCGGTGAGCAGTTCTTC. It is translated as CASSTGTTGEQFF. The chain employs TRBV19 and TRBJ2-1; D is perhaps TRBD1 or TRBD2 (5 bases each). Trimming pared 6 bases from V and 9 bases from J, leaving 15 bases between. The CDR3 sequence is 13 residues long. Germline V gene data show CDR1 as LNHDA and CDR2 as SQIVND (reference sequence).

The V call is TRBV7-2, the J call TRBJ2-2; maybe TRBD2 (6 bases). The V gene's germline CDR1 is SGHTA and CDR2 FQGNSA. The CDR3 sequence is 17 residues long. Deletions cut 5 bases from V and 0 bases from J, with 16 bases between. This CDR3 reads CASSPKRLVTNTGELFF. The CDR3 region has the DNA TGTGCCAGCAGCCCGAAACGACTAGTAACGAACACCGGGGAGCTGTTTTTT. Looking up the rest from reference TRBV7-2 and TRBJ2-2 gives the full variable domain: GAGVSQSPSNKVTEKGKDVELRCDPISGHTALYWYRQSLGQGLEFLIYFQGNSAPDKSGLPSDRFSAERTGGSVSTLTIQRTQQEDSAVYLCASSPKRLVTNTGELFFGEGSRLTVL.

This chain uses TRBV9 with TRBJ2-7; D might be TRBD2 (6 bases). Germline V CDR1 and CDR2: SGDLS, YYNGEE. The V and J ends lost 2 bases and 5 bases respectively, with 17 bases between them. The CDR3 has 15 amino acids. This CDR3 reads CASSVGTSGVHEQYF. The DNA for the CDR3 is TGTGCCAGCAGCGTGGGGACCTCGGGGGTCCACGAGCAGTACTTC.

CDR3 sequence: CASSPPPHANQPQHF. The DNA of the CDR3 is TGTGCCAGTAGTCCCCCGCCTCATGCCAATCAGCCCCAGCATTTT. The rearrangement joins TRBV19 to TRBJ1-5; D ambiguous. The CDR3 totals 15 residues. Per the germline V gene, CDR1 is LNHDA and CDR2 is SQIVND (reference sequence). V lost 5 bases, J lost 3 bases, and 14 bases lay in between.

The CDR3 DNA reads as TGTGCCAGCAGCCTCAGTAGCGGGGGGGCCTACAATGAGCAGTTCTTC. Amino acids: CASSLSSGGAYNEQFF. The chain recombines TRBV7-9 with TRBJ2-1, with 11 bases lining up with TRBD2. Germline CDR1 and CDR2: SEHNR and FQNEAQ (reference sequence). The V segment lost 5 bases and the J segment 2 bases; nucleotides outside the gene matches: 5. The CDR3 loop spans 16 amino acids. The entire variable domain, with the rest obtained from reference TRBV7-9 and TRBJ2-1, is as follows: DTGVSQNPRHKITKRGQNVTFRCDPISEHNRLYWYRQTLGQGPEFLTYFQNEAQLEKSRLLSDRFSAERPKGSFSTLEIQRTEQGDSAMYLCASSLSSGGAYNEQFFGPGTRLTVL.

The CDR3 nucleotides are TGTGCCAGCTCACCTTCGGGACTAGGATTCGGGATAGATACGCAGTATTTT. Amino acid sequence: CASSPSGLGFGIDTQYF. The V call is TRBV18, the J call TRBJ2-3; 8 positions agree with TRBD2. The CDR3 runs to 17 residues. Germline values: CDR1 KGHSH, CDR2 LQKENI. J was trimmed by 5 bases and V by 3 bases; bases with no gene match: 13.

This chain joins TRBV5-1 and TRBJ1-5; D may be TRBD1 (6 bases). The V and J ends lost 4 bases and 0 bases respectively, with 11 bases between them. The CDR3 spans 15 residues. Germline lookup yields CDR1 SGHRS and CDR2 YFSETQ. In DNA form, the CDR3 reads TGCGCCAGCAGCCTTGGGACAAATAGCAATCAGCCCCAGCATTTT. Protein sequence: CASSLGTNSNQPQHF.

This chain connects TRBV10-3 to TRBJ1-1, with a possible D match to TRBD1 (5 bases). This CDR3 has 16 amino acids. V dropped 0 bases and J dropped 2 bases, with 13 bases sitting between them. CDR1 is ENHRY and CDR2 is SYGVKD in the germline V gene. The CDR3 DNA reads as TGTGCCATCAGTGAGTCGAAGGGCGGGGCCAACACTGAAGCTTTCTTT. Translation gives CAISESKGGANTEAFF.

This chain connects TRBV5-1 to TRBJ1-1, with 7 bases matching TRBD1. V lost 5 bases, J lost 0 bases, and 4 bases stayed unmatched. This CDR3 contains 14 residues. Germline V CDR1 and CDR2: SGHRS, YFSETQ. The CDR3 sequence is CASRAQGMNTEAFF. CDR3 nucleotide sequence: TGCGCCAGCAGGGCACAGGGGATGAACACTGAAGCTTTCTTT.

The chain recombines TRBV14 with TRBJ1-4, with D unresolved. The V gene's germline CDR1 is SGHDN and CDR2 FVKESK. CDR3 length equals 16 residues. Trimming took off 0 bases at V and 0 bases at J, with 8 bases between the two ends. This chain's CDR3 is CASSQDYPPTNEKLFF. The CDR3 nucleotides are TGTGCCAGCAGCCAAGATTACCCTCCAACTAATGAAAAACTGTTTTTT.

The V gene is TRBV11-3, the J gene TRBJ2-7; 8 positions agree with TRBD1. The V gene end was trimmed by 5 bases and the J gene end by 3 bases; junction bases not matched to a gene: 6. The CDR3 has 14 residues. CDR1 SGHNT and CDR2 YENEEA come from the germline V gene. This CDR3 reads CASSRRTGNYEQYF. The DNA for the CDR3 is TGTGCCAGCAGCCGTAGGACAGGGAACTACGAGCAGTACTTC. Drawing the rest from reference TRBV11-3 and TRBJ2-7, the complete variable domain is EAGVVQSPRYKIIEKKQPVAFWCNPISGHNTLYWYLQNLGQGPELLIRYENEEAVDDSQLPKDRFSAERLKGVDSTLKIQPAELGDSAVYLCASSRRTGNYEQYFGPGTRLTVT.